Listed here is a single T cell receptor (beta chain). Looked up from germline, CDR1 is DFQATT and CDR2 is SNEGSKA (reference sequence). CDR3 length equals 11 residues. V was pared by 3 bases and J by 3 bases, with 6 bases between. Clones were sequenced by immunoSEQ multiplex PCR, and TCRdb holds only the in-frame ones, with some missing. The sample contains approximately 2.5 million clones, about 92% of which appear only once. This specimen comes from a study of shared clonotypes between healthy human individuals. Looking at the study overall: Samples came from a couple of female and a few male donors aged 18 to 49. CD8 memory received one plate per donor, CD8 naive two, CD4 memory three and CD4 naive three.

Each of the donors was a healthy adult who was HIV-negative and had not had a recent acute infection or vaccination. The chain has TRBV20-1 and TRBJ2-7; D call uncertain. Sequencing was done on a sample of naive CD4+ T cells sorted from blood. Subset given: CD45RA+ positively selected. The sequence came from a man aged 18 to 29 in good health. CDR3 loop: CSARLDYEQYF. As DNA, the CDR3 is TGCAGTGCTAGGCTGGACTACGAGCAGTACTTC.